This TCR beta chain stems from a study of regulatory T cells in long-lasting Graves disease. The time point: newly diagnosed GD, antithyroid drugs for less than 3 months. PBMCs were the source of the RNA used for TCR sequencing. This clonotype was observed a handful of times. This CDR3 contains 17 residues. CDR1 is LNHDA and CDR2 is SQIVND in the germline V gene (reference sequence). V was clipped by 4 bases and J by 0 bases, with 18 bases between them. CDR3 regions were amplified by Arm-PCR using iRepertoire HTBI primers to build TCR beta libraries. TCRdb reprocessed the multiplex PCR reads with MiXCR, giving one entry per CDR3 protein. The sample lists about 430,000 distinct CDR3 sequences, 15% occurring once. This sample also appeared in a second study, on T cells in Graves' hyperthyroidism and ophthalmopathy. This second study notes: Carried out on the TCR CDR3, a first-round RT-PCR used the HTBI primer set.

Material: peripheral blood mononuclear cells (PBMCs), obtained at new diagnosis, from a patient treated with antithyroid drugs. This TCR derives from a woman aged 35 to 49 with Graves disease. The chain combines TRBV19 with TRBJ1-1, with D perhaps TRBD1 (5 bases). The CDR3 loop is CASSTRTKVTLNTEAFF. CDR3 DNA sequence: TGTGCCAGTAGTACTAGGACAAAGGTAACCTTGAACACTGAAGCTTTCTTT.